This T cell receptor beta chain was captured by sequencing in a study of blood T cell repertoires in COVID-19 (TCRdb year 2020). A note on the overall study: Samples covering the acute and convalescent phases of COVID-19 were provided by collaborators in the United States, Italy and Spain. Deeply sampled blood TCRbeta repertoires from subjects exposed to, actively infected with, or recovered from COVID-19 were included in the dataset. The prospective study material was composed of cDNA or gDNA derived from T cells, B-cell-depleted T cells, or PBMCs. The repertoires were released in a freely available public database intended as a resource for research on the immune response to SARS-CoV-2. The sample metadata nearly always contained a de-identified subject ID, COVID-19 status, age in years and sex. The samples were drawn from the first 160 participants of the ongoing ImmuneRACE study and from 950 to 1,500 subjects provided by 6 global collaborators. Where available, HLA class I and class II types were obtained from metadata supplied by the sample provider rather than from assay-based typing.

TCRbeta CDR3 regions were amplified from genomic DNA by means of the immunoSEQ Assay, a bias-controlled multiplex PCR. In the authors' own workflow: The number of nucleated cells in each sample was estimated from the amplification of reference gene primers within the assay. Sequence reads were collapsed and filtered to measure the absolute abundance of every unique TCRbeta CDR3 rearrangement. For each sample, productive Simpson clonality was calculated as the square root of Simpson's diversity index across productive rearrangements. TCRdb provides this immuneACCESS table in a form limited to in-frame rearrangements. Some clones are lacking; in checked studies, under half of them reflect an unresolved V gene, and why the rest are absent is not known. D and trimming come from the DNA, and the V and J calls and clone size come from that table. Across this sample there are about 110,000 clones, with 85% seen only once. Clones ranked in the top ten supply 2% to 2.5% of the sample.

To note about this clone: Its antigen is currently not known. One base away there is no much larger clone; base qualities are not given.

CDR1 and CDR2, looked up from the germline V gene (reference sequence), are MNHEY and SMNVEV. The CDR3 sequence holds 17 residues, the cysteine and phenylalanine included. Just the 51-base CDR3 DNA is kept, in frame starting at base 1. Here V drops 2 bases and J drops 4 bases, and the junction holds 11 bases not matched to any gene. Beyond this particular receptor, the publication reports: Clinical and demographic metadata were provided uncurated, with the amount varying by source and participant.

Whole blood was collected in K2EDTA tubes by collaborating institutions according to the institutions' own protocols. For TCRbeta analysis, collaborators shipped samples in one of three forms: frozen whole blood, isolated PBMCs, or DNA extracted from either of those sample types. Here the chain combines TRBV27 and TRBJ1-5; TRBD1 lines up with 7 middle nucleotides. Sequencing was carried out using peripheral blood. This receptor was obtained from a human donor in a cohort sampled during active COVID-19. The CDR3: CASSLRSTGVGNQPQHF. In nucleotides, the sequence is TGTGCCAGCAGTTTAAGGTCTACAGGGGTCGGTAATCAGCCCCAGCATTTT.